This TCR beta chain was identified during a study of human CD8 memory T cell subsets. With regard to this clonotype: Antigen: not known.

Libraries of TCR beta chains were produced by 5' RACE (UMI-labeled). Per the authors' pipeline: Functional CDR3 beta clonotypes numbered roughly 2,600 to 18,000 per TCR beta library. TCRdb reanalyzed the 5' RACE reads, giving one entry per CDR3 protein sequence and no DNA. These V and J calls originate from TCRdb's pipeline instead of the authors' own analysis. The sample has about 20,000 distinct CDR3 sequences, and its top ten clones hold less than 6%. Study outcomes and limitations: Among T cell receptor chains, only the beta chains were sequenced in this study. Precursor exhausted T cells appeared less diverse than stem-like memory T cells according to Chao1 estimates.

This CDR3 contains 13 residues. CDR1 and CDR2 from the germline V gene are SGHDT and YYEEEE. It was by negative magnetic separation that total CD8+ T cells were enriched. The sample consisted of CD8+ T cells from PBMCs. The receptor's source is a human donor in good health. V and J are TRBV5-6 and TRBJ1-1; the TCRdb call, TRBD1, lacks DNA for checking. This chain's CDR3 is CASSWTGTTEAFF.